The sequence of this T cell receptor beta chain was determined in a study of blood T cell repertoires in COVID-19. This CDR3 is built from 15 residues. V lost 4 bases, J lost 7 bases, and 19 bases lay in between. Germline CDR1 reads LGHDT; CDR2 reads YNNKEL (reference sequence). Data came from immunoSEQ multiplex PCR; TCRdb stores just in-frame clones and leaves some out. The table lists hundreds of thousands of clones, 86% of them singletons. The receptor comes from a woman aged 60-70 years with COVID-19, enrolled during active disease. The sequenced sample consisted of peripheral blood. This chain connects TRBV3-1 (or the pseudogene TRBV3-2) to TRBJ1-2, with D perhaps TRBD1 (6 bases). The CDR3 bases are TGTGCCAGCAGCCGAGAGACAGGCCCTATGGCTGGCTACACCTTC. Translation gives CASSRETGPMAGYTF.